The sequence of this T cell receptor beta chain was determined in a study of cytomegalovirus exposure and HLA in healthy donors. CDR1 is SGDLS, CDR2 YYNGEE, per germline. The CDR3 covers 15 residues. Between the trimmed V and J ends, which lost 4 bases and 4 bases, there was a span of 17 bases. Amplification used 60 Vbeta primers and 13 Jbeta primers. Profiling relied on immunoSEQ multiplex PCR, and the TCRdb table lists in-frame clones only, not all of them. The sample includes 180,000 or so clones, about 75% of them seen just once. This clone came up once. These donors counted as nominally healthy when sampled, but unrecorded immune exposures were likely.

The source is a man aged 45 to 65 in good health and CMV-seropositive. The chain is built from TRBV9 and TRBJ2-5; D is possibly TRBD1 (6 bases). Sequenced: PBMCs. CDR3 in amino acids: CASSLDARGRETQYF. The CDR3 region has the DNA TGTGCCAGCAGCCTAGACGCCAGGGGAAGAGAGACCCAGTACTTC.